This T cell receptor beta chain comes out of a study of cytomegalovirus exposure and HLA in healthy donors. Primers: 60 Vbeta forward and 13 Jbeta reverse. Libraries were prepared by immunoSEQ multiplex PCR; TCRdb keeps only in-frame clonotypes and omits some of them. The sample has some 130,000 clones, over 60% seen once. Germline CDR1 reads SGHTA; CDR2 reads FQGNSA. V was cut by 1 base and J by 1 base, with 4 bases left in between. This CDR3 region has 13 residues. This receptor was identified in a male donor in good health and CMV-seropositive. Sequenced sample: PBMCs. This chain uses TRBV7-2 with TRBJ1-1; unclear D gene. CDR3 in DNA: TGTGCCAGCAGCTTAGTAGAGAACACTGAAGCTTTCTTT. This translates into CASSLVENTEAFF.